One and the same sample provided the 22 T cell receptor beta chains below, sequenced in a study of cytomegalovirus exposure and HLA in healthy donors. The PCR made use of 60 Vbeta and 13 Jbeta primers. TCRdb's table, derived via immunoSEQ multiplex PCR, lists solely in-frame clones and lacks some. In all, the sample yields roughly 40,000 clones. Specimen: PBMCs. All receptors come from a male donor in good health and CMV-seronegative.

The chain uses TRBV6-6 and TRBJ1-1; TRBD1 agrees at 11 bases. V was clipped by 7 bases and J by 6 bases; unmatched bases: 7. The length of the CDR3 is 14 residues. The germline gives CDR1 MNHNY, CDR2 SVGAGI (reference sequence). This CDR3 reads CASNGQGARAEAFF. The CDR3 DNA sequence: TGTGCCAGCAACGGACAGGGGGCGCGGGCTGAAGCTTTCTTT.

The chain employs TRBV5-6 and TRBJ1-2, with unresolved D. CDR1 is SGHDT and CDR2 is YYEEEE in the germline V gene. The CDR3 consists of 14 residues. The V end lost 0 bases, the J end lost 4 bases, and 10 bases lay between the germline ends. CDR3 DNA sequence: TGTGCCAGCAGCTTGGCTGACTCGACCTATGGCTACACCTTC. Encoded protein: CASSLADSTYGYTF.

The chain has TRBV10-3 and TRBJ1-1; D is undetermined. Germline V CDR1 and CDR2: ENHRY, SYGVKD. With 8 bases removed from V and 1 base from J, the gap between germline ends came to 5 bases. The CDR3 loop spans 11 amino acids. CDR3 nucleotide sequence: TGTGCCATCGGAGAGAACACTGAAGCTTTCTTT. Amino acids: CAIGENTEAFF.

The rearrangement links TRBV12-5 to TRBJ1-6, with D maybe TRBD1 (6 bases). The V and J ends lost 0 bases and 13 bases respectively, with 19 bases between them. Germline loops: CDR1 LGHNT, CDR2 FRNRAP. The CDR3 consists of 16 residues. Here the CDR3 DNA reads TGTGCTAGTGGTTTGGTACTGGGGCAGGGGCCCTTCCCCCTCCACTTT. This translates into CASGLVLGQGPFPLHF.

For this clone: Its ends do not fully match the called genes, so a read error is possible. The chain links TRBV6-5 to TRBJ1-1; D perhaps matches TRBD1 (6 bases). CDR3 size: 13 residues. Germline-derived CDR1 and CDR2 are MNHEY and SVGAGI. DNA of the CDR3: TGTGCCAACAGTTACTCGAACCAGGGGTGGTATTTCTTT. Translated, it gives CANSYSNQGWYFF.

V gene TRBV6-5 combines with J gene TRBJ1-6; tentative D call: TRBD1 (6 bases). Trimming shortened V by 0 bases and J by 7 bases, and 10 bases separated the two germline ends. This CDR3 is 15 amino acids long. The germline gives CDR1 MNHEY, CDR2 SVGAGI. The DNA for the CDR3 is TGTGCCAGCAGTTACTCGTCAGGGGTAAATTCACCCCTCCACTTT. It is translated as CASSYSSGVNSPLHF.

The J gene is TRBJ2-2, the V gene TRBV29-1; D ambiguous. Germline V CDR1 and CDR2: SQVTM, ANQGSEA. The germline V and J ends were trimmed by 6 bases and 4 bases, with 9 bases remaining between them. The CDR3 length is 12 residues. As DNA, the CDR3 is TGCAGCGTCCTCACAGTCACCGGGGAGCTGTTTTTT. This translates into CSVLTVTGELFF.

The V call is TRBV4-2, the J call TRBJ1-5; 12 positions match TRBD1. The CDR3 extends over 15 amino acids. Germline CDR1 and CDR2: LGHNA and YNFKEQ. J lost 6 bases, V lost 4 bases, and 4 bases had no gene match. CDR3 nucleotides: TGTGCCAGCAGCCCGGGACAGGGGGCTATTCAGCCCCAGCATTTT. Translation: CASSPGQGAIQPQHF.

This chain uses TRBV27 with TRBJ1-2, with unresolved D. This CDR3 contains 10 residues. Per germline, CDR1 MNHEY and CDR2 SMNVEV (reference sequence). V was trimmed by 5 bases and J by 8 bases, leaving 6 bases between them. DNA for the CDR3: TGTGCCAGCAGTCCCTACGGCTACACCTTC. It encodes CASSPYGYTF.

The chain has TRBV29-1 and TRBJ2-5; TRBD1 matches at 10 bases. CDR3 length: 13 residues. With 7 bases clipped from V and 5 bases from J, the junction kept 7 bases outside the gene matches. Germline CDR1 is SQVTM and CDR2 is ANQGSEA. CDR3 bases: TGCAGCGCCCTGGGACAGGGGTGGGAGACCCAGTACTTC. Its translation is CSALGQGWETQYF.

This rearrangement joins TRBV15 to TRBJ1-5, with TRBD1 identical over 10 bases. With V trimmed by 0 bases and J by 2 bases, 4 bases remained unmatched. The CDR3 sequence is 17 residues long. From germline, CDR1 is LNHNV and CDR2 YYDKDF (reference sequence). In DNA form, the CDR3 reads TGTGCCACCAGCAGAGATCACGGACAGGGGGGCAATCAGCCCCAGCATTTT. Amino acid sequence: CATSRDHGQGGNQPQHF.

This chain uses TRBV7-3 with TRBJ2-3; 8 bases are shared with TRBD2. Unmatched junction bases numbered 5, after V lost 2 bases and J lost 1 base. Germline CDR1 and CDR2: SGHTA and FQGTGA. The CDR3 has 16 residues. The CDR3 DNA reads as TGTGCCAGCAGCTTATGGGGTAGCGGGGGCACAGATACGCAGTATTTT. Its protein product is CASSLWGSGGTDTQYF.

The V call is TRBV7-8, the J call TRBJ2-2; D is unresolved. Trimming took off 3 bases at V and 6 bases at J, with 14 bases between the two ends. The CDR3 has 15 residues. Germline V gene data show CDR1 as SGHVS and CDR2 as FQNEAQ. The chain's CDR3 is CASSLTRAQSGELFF. CDR3 DNA sequence: TGTGCCAGCAGCTTGACAAGAGCCCAGTCCGGGGAGCTGTTTTTT.

The rearrangement links TRBV7-8 to TRBJ1-1; the D gene is possibly TRBD1 (5 bases). The CDR3 sequence is 16 residues long. Germline V lookup: CDR1 SGHVS, CDR2 FQNEAQ. The V and J ends lost 2 bases and 6 bases respectively, with 19 bases between them. CDR3 nucleotide sequence: TGTGCCAGCAGCTTAAATGGTTGGCAGCCGGGGGCTGAAGCTTTCTTT. Its protein is CASSLNGWQPGAEAFF.

The genes are TRBV7-9 and TRBJ2-1; 8 nucleotides line up with TRBD2. J gave up 3 bases and V 5 bases, and 6 bases lay outside the gene matches. Germline loops: CDR1 SEHNR, CDR2 FQNEAQ (reference sequence). The CDR3 has 15 residues. CDR3 protein: CASSTPGLVYNEQFF. CDR3 DNA sequence: TGTGCCAGCAGCACGCCGGGACTAGTCTACAATGAGCAGTTCTTC.

The chain joins TRBV25-1 to TRBJ1-4, with 7 bases aligning to TRBD1. The J segment lost 0 bases and the V segment lost 4 bases, leaving 8 bases of the junction unmatched. The germline CDR1 and CDR2 sequences are MGHDK and SYGVNS. The CDR3 contains 17 residues. The CDR3 reads CASSGWDRVSTNEKLFF. The CDR3 nucleotides read TGTGCCAGCAGTGGATGGGACAGAGTCTCAACTAATGAAAAACTGTTTTTT.

V usage is TRBV19 and J usage is TRBJ1-1; TRBD1 matches 7 bases. CDR3 length: 16 residues. Germline values: CDR1 LNHDA, CDR2 SQIVND (reference sequence). With 4 bases clipped from V and 4 bases from J, the junction kept 12 bases outside the gene matches. The CDR3 protein is CASSNRGGSIATEAFF. The CDR3 DNA sequence: TGTGCCAGTAGTAACAGGGGAGGATCGATTGCCACTGAAGCTTTCTTT.

V is TRBV7-6 and J is TRBJ1-6; 7 bases map to TRBD1. The V and J ends lost 6 bases and 8 bases, in that order; junction bases with no gene match: 7. Per germline, CDR1 SGHVS and CDR2 FNYEAQ. The CDR3 is 14 residues long. The CDR3 protein is CASRLGQGDSPLHF. CDR3 sequence (DNA): TGTGCCAGCAGACTAGGGCAGGGGGATTCACCCCTCCACTTT.

The V and J genes are TRBV14 and TRBJ2-7; 7 positions agree with TRBD1. The germline CDR1 and CDR2 sequences are SGHDN and FVKESK. This CDR3 has 15 amino acids. Losses at the gene ends were 1 base for V and 6 bases for J; bases not matched to a gene: 9. The CDR3 DNA reads TGTGCCAGCAGCCAAGTTAGACAGGGAATCGGCGAGCAGTACTTC. The encoded protein is CASSQVRQGIGEQYF.

Notes on this clone: Other nucleotide sequences from this sample produce the same CDR3. The rearrangement joins TRBV28 to TRBJ2-7, with TRBD1 matching over 7 bases. J gave up 3 bases and V 7 bases, and 9 bases lay outside the gene matches. CDR1 and CDR2 from the germline V gene are MDHEN and SYDVKM. This CDR3 is 14 amino acids long. CDR3 amino acids: CASIDRQGSYEQYF. In DNA, the CDR3 is TGTGCCAGCATTGATCGACAGGGCAGCTACGAGCAGTACTTC.

This chain uses TRBV6-5 with TRBJ2-5; a weak D match, TRBD2 (6 bases). Near its end, the DNA agrees better with TRBJ2-7, so the J call may be wrong. From germline, CDR1 is MNHEY and CDR2 SVGAGI. This CDR3 comprises 15 residues. The CDR3 DNA reads TGTGCCAGCAGTTCCCCGGGGACTGTTCTGAACGAGCAGTACTTC. Residues: CASSSPGTVLNEQYF.

The CDR3 here is CASSPGQGWAEAFF. DNA for the CDR3: TGTGCCAGCAGCCCGGGACAGGGTTGGGCTGAAGCTTTCTTT. J is TRBJ1-1 and V is TRBV18, with 9 bases that match TRBD1. V lost 8 bases and J lost 6; bases outside the gene matches: 10. CDR1 and CDR2 from the germline V gene are KGHSH and LQKENI. The CDR3 has 14 residues.